These 25 T cell receptor beta chains came from one sample sequenced in a study of blood T cell repertoires in COVID-19. TCRdb's copy holds only in-frame clones and misses some; the assay was immunoSEQ multiplex PCR. The sample carries under 450,000 clones, over 75% recorded once. Sequencing was performed on PBMCs or T cells enriched from blood (not recorded which). The receptors stem from a woman younger than 45 who had recovered from COVID-19.

V is TRBV19 and J is TRBJ1-1; D gene uncertain. Germline CDR1 and CDR2: LNHDA and SQIVND (reference sequence). V dropped 6 bases and J dropped 5 bases, with 13 bases sitting between them. CDR3 size: 13 residues. CDR3 amino acids: CASRTAGWTEAFF. CDR3 nucleotides: TGTGCCAGTAGAACGGCCGGGTGGACTGAAGCTTTCTTT.

The chain combines TRBV7-6 with TRBJ2-7, with a possible D match to TRBD2 (5 bases). The germline V gene has CDR1 SGHVS and CDR2 FNYEAQ. Trimming took 5 bases from V and 3 from J, leaving 11 bases between them. The CDR3 loop spans 13 amino acids. Written as DNA, the CDR3 is TGTGCCAGCAGCCCCCCTGGACTCTACGAGCAGTACTTC. This sequence encodes CASSPPGLYEQYF.

The chain's CDR3 is CAWSSRERGSDNEQFF. For the CDR3, the DNA is TGTGCCTGGAGTTCCCGGGAGCGGGGGTCCGACAATGAGCAGTTCTTC. The rearrangement links TRBV30 to TRBJ2-1, with 8 positions matching TRBD2. The V gene's germline CDR1 is GTSNPN and CDR2 SVGIG (reference sequence). Unmatched junction bases numbered 11, after V lost 2 bases and J lost 5 bases. This CDR3 contains 16 residues.

In its sample, this clone was seen many times. The rearrangement joins TRBV28 to TRBJ2-7; D might be TRBD1 (6 bases). Trimming removed 3 bases from V and 0 bases from J, with 15 bases in between. Germline CDR1 MDHEN, CDR2 SYDVKM. This CDR3 comprises 16 residues. In nucleotides, the CDR3 is TGTGCCAGCAGTTTGGAACGGGGACAAAGCTCCTACGAGCAGTACTTC. Translation gives CASSLERGQSSYEQYF.

The rearrangement uses TRBV24-1 and TRBJ2-1; 12 nucleotides match TRBD2. Germline assignment: CDR1 KGHDR and CDR2 SFDVKD. V lost 9 bases, J lost 5 bases, and 1 base stayed unmatched. The CDR3 extends over 13 amino acids. CDR3 sequence reads: CATRLAGDNEQFF. The DNA for the CDR3 is TGTGCCACCCGACTAGCGGGAGACAATGAGCAGTTCTTC.

This sequence joins TRBV15 and TRBJ2-1; 7 nucleotides line up with TRBD2. Trimming took 0 bases from V and 9 from J; bases not matched to a gene: 11. In germline, CDR1 is LNHNV, CDR2 YYDKDF (reference sequence). There are 16 residues in the CDR3. The CDR3 loop reads CATSRERMAGDSEQFF. Here the CDR3 DNA reads TGTGCCACCAGCAGAGAAAGGATGGCGGGGGACTCTGAGCAGTTCTTC.

The rearrangement joins TRBV27 to TRBJ2-7; D is possibly TRBD2 (5 bases). The CDR3 length is 13 residues. The germline gives CDR1 MNHEY, CDR2 SMNVEV (reference sequence). Trimming shortened V by 8 bases and J by 0 bases, and 11 bases separated the two germline ends. CDR3 residues: CASGSAGSYEQYF. In nucleotides, the CDR3 is TGTGCCAGCGGCTCGGCGGGCTCCTACGAGCAGTACTTC.

The chain combines TRBV5-4 with TRBJ1-2; 7 positions match TRBD1. The CDR3 has 15 residues. Germline V gives CDR1 SGHNT, CDR2 YYREEE (reference sequence). V was pared by 4 bases and J by 8 bases, with 14 bases of the junction left unmatched. The CDR3 DNA reads as TGTGCCAGCAGCCCAACCGGACAGGTGACGGGGGGCTACACCTTC. Translating it yields CASSPTGQVTGGYTF.

The V and J genes are TRBV7-9 and TRBJ2-2; TRBD1 agrees at 8 bases. V shed 2 bases, J shed 4 bases, and the junction held 6 bases outside the gene matches. This CDR3 is 16 amino acids long. Germline lookup yields CDR1 SEHNR and CDR2 FQNEAQ (reference sequence). CDR3 coding DNA: TGTGCCAGCAGCTTACAGGGGGCGCGGGGCACCGGGGAGCTGTTTTTT. Translation: CASSLQGARGTGELFF.

The chain links TRBV30 to TRBJ2-7; maybe TRBD1 (6 bases). In germline, CDR1 is GTSNPN, CDR2 SVGIG (reference sequence). Deletions cut 0 bases from V and 6 bases from J, with 15 bases between. The CDR3 sequence is 14 residues long. CDR3 region: CAWSVDDLGGEQYF. The CDR3 nucleotides are TGTGCCTGGAGTGTCGACGACTTAGGGGGCGAGCAGTACTTC.

The chain uses TRBV9 and TRBJ1-1; D not certain. The germline CDR1 and CDR2 sequences are SGDLS and YYNGEE. The CDR3 covers 13 residues. V lost 0 bases and J lost 13, with 16 bases in between. Written as DNA, the CDR3 is TGTGCCAGCAGCGTAGATGGGCTCCGAGGGTATTTCTTT. It specifies CASSVDGLRGYFF.

The chain links TRBV4-1 to TRBJ2-3; 10 bases align to TRBD2. The CDR3 consists of 17 residues. The germline CDR1 and CDR2 sequences are MGHRA and YSYEKL. Losses at the gene ends were 0 bases for V and 2 bases for J; bases not matched to a gene: 5. The CDR3, as DNA: TGCGCCAGCAGCCAAGAGCCCCTAGCGGGGGCCACAGATACGCAGTATTTT. As protein: CASSQEPLAGATDTQYF.

The J gene is TRBJ1-6, the V gene TRBV6-5; D is undetermined. The germline CDR1 and CDR2 sequences are MNHEY and SVGAGI. The CDR3 contains 15 residues. Trimming pared 3 bases from V and 4 bases from J, leaving 10 bases between. CDR3 DNA: TGTGCCAGCAGTTATGGAGAGGCATATAATTCACCCCTCCACTTT. This gives the protein CASSYGEAYNSPLHF.

This clone was counted once. CDR3: CASGRKPQHF. In DNA form, the CDR3 reads TGTGCCAGCGGGAGGAAGCCCCAGCATTTT. The V gene is TRBV6-5, the J gene TRBJ1-5; D unclear. The V and J ends lost 8 bases and 8 bases respectively, with 7 bases between them. CDR3 length equals 10 residues. Germline V gene lookup returns CDR1 MNHEY and CDR2 SVGAGI.

V is TRBV28 and J is TRBJ2-3; 9 nucleotides align to TRBD2. The CDR3 runs to 20 residues. The V segment lost 4 bases and the J segment 3 bases; nucleotides outside the gene matches: 20. Per the germline V gene, CDR1 is MDHEN and CDR2 is SYDVKM. The CDR3 DNA is TGTGCCAGCAGTTGGCAGACCCTGCTTTTAGCGGGAGAAAGGACAGATACGCAGTATTTT. Translation gives CASSWQTLLLAGERTDTQYF.

The V call is TRBV18, the J call TRBJ2-7; perhaps TRBD2 as D (5 bases). V was cut by 4 bases and J by 4 bases, with 8 bases left in between. The length of the CDR3 is 12 residues. Germline V gene lookup returns CDR1 KGHSH and CDR2 LQKENI. In DNA, the CDR3 is TGTGCCAGCTCACTCGGGGAATACGAGCAGTACTTC. Translating it yields CASSLGEYEQYF.

Here the CDR3 reads CASSAGQGARSNEKLFF. CDR3 in DNA: TGTGCCAGTAGCGCGGGACAGGGGGCAAGGTCTAATGAAAAACTGTTTTTT. The chain recombines TRBV19 with TRBJ1-4; 12 bases are a match to TRBD1. Trimming took 6 bases from V and 3 from J; bases not matched to a gene: 8. The CDR3 runs 17 residues. The germline gives CDR1 LNHDA, CDR2 SQIVND (reference sequence). Combining the CDR3 with reference TRBV19 and TRBJ1-4 gives the whole variable domain DGGITQSPKYLFRKEGQNVTLSCEQNLNHDAMYWYRQDPGQGLRLIYYSQIVNDFQKGDIAEGYSVSREKKESFPLTVTSAQKNPTAFYLCASSAGQGARSNEKLFFGSGTQLSVL.

The gene calls are TRBV2 and TRBJ1-2, with no clear D. Trimming stripped 2 bases from V and 3 bases from J, with 19 bases between. The germline V gene has CDR1 SNHLY and CDR2 FYNNEI. The CDR3 runs to 17 residues. CDR3 amino acids: CASSEKVESGAYYGYTF. DNA for the CDR3: TGTGCCAGCAGTGAAAAGGTTGAGAGCGGAGCTTACTATGGCTACACCTTC. The complete variable domain, with remaining parts taken from reference TRBV2 and TRBJ1-2, reads EPEVTQTPSHQVTQMGQEVILRCVPISNHLYFYWYRQILGQKVEFLVSFYNNEISEKSEIFDDQFSVERPDGSNFTLKIRSTKLEDSAMYFCASSEKVESGAYYGYTFGSGTRLTVV.

Here the CDR3 DNA reads TGTGCCAGCAGTGAACGGCTAGCGGGAGGTGAGCAGTTCTTC. Its translation: CASSERLAGGEQFF. The chain links TRBV2 to TRBJ2-1; 11 bases match TRBD2. CDR1 SNHLY and CDR2 FYNNEI come from the germline V gene. J lost 9 bases, V lost 2 bases, and 3 bases had no gene match. The CDR3 has 14 residues.

V usage is TRBV4-2 and J usage is TRBJ1-4; D unresolved. Trimming took 0 bases from V and 14 from J, leaving 7 bases between them. This CDR3 comprises 11 residues. In germline, CDR1 is LGHNA, CDR2 YNFKEQ. This chain's CDR3 is CASSQERQLFF. The CDR3 DNA sequence: TGTGCCAGCAGCCAAGAACGTCAGCTGTTTTTT.

The sample holds one count of this clone. This chain links TRBV20-1 with TRBJ2-1; TRBD2 might be the D (6 bases). This CDR3 comprises 12 residues. CDR1 and CDR2 from the germline V gene are DFQATT and SNEGSKA (reference sequence). V was trimmed by 3 bases and J by 5 bases, leaving 8 bases between them. The CDR3 here is CSASRTNNEQFF. CDR3 nucleotides: TGCAGTGCTAGTAGGACTAACAATGAGCAGTTCTTC.

The rearrangement joins TRBV28 to TRBJ1-2, with 8 bases matching TRBD1. The V gene end was trimmed by 2 bases and the J gene end by 4 bases; junction bases not matched to a gene: 0. The germline V gene encodes CDR1 MDHEN and CDR2 SYDVKM. The CDR3 is 13 residues long. The CDR3 DNA reads as TGTGCCAGCAGTTTAGGGACAGGCTATGGCTACACCTTC. As protein: CASSLGTGYGYTF.

J is TRBJ1-2 and V is TRBV2, with D possibly TRBD1 on 5 matching bases. Germline values: CDR1 SNHLY, CDR2 FYNNEI. V gave up 1 base and J gave up 7 bases, with 10 bases separating them. CDR3 length: 13 amino acids. This CDR3 is CASSEGQGGGYTF. Here the CDR3 DNA reads TGTGCCAGCAGTGAAGGGCAGGGCGGTGGCTACACCTTC.

The J gene is TRBJ1-1, the V gene TRBV5-6; D ambiguous. V lost 4 bases to trimming and J lost 6 bases, with 19 bases between them. Germline V lookup: CDR1 SGHDT, CDR2 YYEEEE. This CDR3 has 15 residues. The CDR3 reads CASSQRWDGWPEAFF. In DNA, the CDR3 is TGTGCCAGCAGCCAGCGGTGGGATGGGTGGCCTGAAGCTTTCTTT.

The genes are TRBV3-1 (or the pseudogene TRBV3-2) and TRBJ2-1, with D possibly being TRBD2 (5 bases). Germline V CDR1 and CDR2: LGHDT, YNNKEL (reference sequence). Trimming stripped 0 bases from V and 9 bases from J, with 12 bases between. The CDR3 sequence is 14 residues long. The CDR3 DNA is TGTGCCAGCAGCCAAGACGTGGAGGCAGGTGAGCAGTTCTTC. Its translation is CASSQDVEAGEQFF.